Each of the 9 T cell receptor beta chains below was sequenced from the same sample in a study of human thymus T cells. Resections that were taken during corrective heart surgery supplied the thymus tissue. Assay: immunoSEQ multiplex PCR; the TCRdb copy retains only in-frame clones and omits some. Here the sample spans tens of thousands of clones, about 96% being singletons. The sequencing sample was made of thymus tissue. These receptors originate from a boy less than two years old with a congenital heart defect but otherwise immunologically healthy.

The chain recombines TRBV5-1 with TRBJ1-2; TRBD1 matches 8 bases. V lost 5 bases and J lost 0; bases outside the gene matches: 15. The CDR3 is 18 residues long. Germline CDR1 and CDR2: SGHRS and YFSETQ. Here the CDR3 DNA reads TGCGCCAGCAGACCCTGGGGGCAGGGGGCTGGTACTAACTATGGCTACACCTTC. This gives the protein CASRPWGQGAGTNYGYTF. Filled out from reference TRBV5-1 and TRBJ1-2, the complete variable domain reads KAGVTQTPRYLIKTRGQQVTLSCSPISGHRSVSWYQQTPGQGLQFLFEYFSETQRNKGNFPGRFSGRQFSNSRSEMNVSTLELGDSALYLCASRPWGQGAGTNYGYTFGSGTRLTVV.

A remark on this clone: Compared with germline, one end of the junction differs, possibly owing to a read error. The rearrangement links TRBV19 to TRBJ1-2; D remains ambiguous. This CDR3 is 13 amino acids long. Germline lookup yields CDR1 LNHDA and CDR2 SQIVND (reference sequence). As DNA, the CDR3 is TGTGCCAGTAGTATGGGGTCGGAGGACGGGTCGGCCTTC. This sequence encodes CASSMGSEDGSAF.

The genes are TRBV5-1 and TRBJ1-1; D call uncertain. This CDR3 has 13 residues. CDR1 and CDR2 (germline): SGHRS, YFSETQ. The germline V and J ends were trimmed by 0 bases and 1 base, with 4 bases remaining between them. The CDR3 region has the DNA TGCGCCAGCAGCTTGGCAGCGAACACTGAAGCTTTCTTT. Translated, it gives CASSLAANTEAFF.

V is TRBV27 and J is TRBJ2-2; 14 positions agree with TRBD2. V was clipped by 6 bases and J by 4 bases; unmatched bases: 19. The CDR3 is 21 residues long. Germline assignment: CDR1 MNHEY and CDR2 SMNVEV (reference sequence). The CDR3 coding sequence is TGTGCCAGCAGCCCACTATTCTTGACTAGCGGGAGGGGGCTACCCACCGGGGAGCTGTTTTTT. Translating it yields CASSPLFLTSGRGLPTGELFF.

This chain links TRBV29-1 with TRBJ1-2, with a possible D match to TRBD1 (6 bases). V lost 7 bases and J 6 bases, leaving 21 bases between the germline ends. The CDR3 totals 14 residues. CDR1 and CDR2 from the germline V gene are SQVTM and ANQGSEA. CDR3 amino acids: CSATITGSVDGYTF. The CDR3 DNA sequence: TGCAGCGCCACAATAACAGGGTCGGTTGATGGCTACACCTTC.

This chain connects TRBV5-6 to TRBJ2-3, with a weak D call TRBD1 (5 bases). The CDR3 has 14 amino acids. Germline V CDR1 and CDR2: SGHDT, YYEEEE. V lost 2 bases and J lost 3, with 10 bases in between. The chain's CDR3 is CASSFVRQTDTQYF. The CDR3, as DNA: TGTGCCAGCAGCTTTGTTAGACAGACAGATACGCAGTATTTT.

The genes are TRBV5-1 and TRBJ2-7; 7 nucleotides line up with TRBD1. Germline values: CDR1 SGHRS, CDR2 YFSETQ. This CDR3 comprises 14 residues. The V segment lost 4 bases and the J segment 5 bases; nucleotides outside the gene matches: 9. CDR3 nucleotide sequence: TGCGCCAGCAGCCACGGGGACAGCTTGGACGAGCAGTACTTC. Its protein is CASSHGDSLDEQYF.

This clone was seen just once. The chain carries TRBV6-6 and TRBJ2-5; 13 nucleotides align to TRBD2. After removal of 4 bases from V and 3 bases from J, the junction contained 5 bases not matched to a gene. The CDR3 runs 16 residues. Germline-derived CDR1 and CDR2 are MNHNY and SVGAGI (reference sequence). For the CDR3, the DNA is TGTGCCAGCAGTTTAGGAGGGACTAGCGGGGAAGAGACCCAGTACTTC. It specifies CASSLGGTSGEETQYF.

The V call is TRBV21-1, the J call TRBJ2-7; the table's D call TRBD1 went unverified against the DNA. TRBV21-1 is a recognized pseudogene. This CDR3 spans 17 amino acids. As DNA, the CDR3 is TGTGCCAGCAGCAAAGTGTCCCTTGAGACAGGGCAGTACGAGCAGTACTTC. Amino acid sequence: CASSKVSLETGQYEQYF.